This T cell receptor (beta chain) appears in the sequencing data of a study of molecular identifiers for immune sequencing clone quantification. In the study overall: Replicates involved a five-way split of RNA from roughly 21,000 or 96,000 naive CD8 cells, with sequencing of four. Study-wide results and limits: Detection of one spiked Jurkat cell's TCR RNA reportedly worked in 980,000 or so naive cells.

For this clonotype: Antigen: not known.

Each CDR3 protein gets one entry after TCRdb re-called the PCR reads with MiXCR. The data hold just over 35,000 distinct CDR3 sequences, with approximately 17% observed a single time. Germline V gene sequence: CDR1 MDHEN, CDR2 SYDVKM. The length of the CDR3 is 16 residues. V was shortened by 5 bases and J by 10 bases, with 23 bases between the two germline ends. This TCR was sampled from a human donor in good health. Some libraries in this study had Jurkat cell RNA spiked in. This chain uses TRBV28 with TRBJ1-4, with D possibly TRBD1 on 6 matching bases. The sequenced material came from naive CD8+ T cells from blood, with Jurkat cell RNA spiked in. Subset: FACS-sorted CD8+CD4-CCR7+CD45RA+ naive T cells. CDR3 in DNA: TGTGCCAGCAGTACCCCGAGACAGGCGGAAGGGGGAAAACTGTTTTTT. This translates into CASSTPRQAEGGKLFF. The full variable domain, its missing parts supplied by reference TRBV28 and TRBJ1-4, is DVKVTQSSRYLVKRTGEKVFLECVQDMDHENMFWYRQDPGLGLRLIYFSYDVKMKEKGDIPEGYSVSREKKERFSLILESASTNQTSMYLCASSTPRQAEGGKLFFGSGTQLSVL.